Below, 29 T cell receptor beta chains from the same sample are listed, as sequenced in a study of spatial heterogeneity in lung cancer. Their specific antigens are unknown. Time point described: sample taken at primary tumor resection. In TCRdb, the 5' RACE reads were re-called with MiXCR into one record per CDR3 protein. The table has over 14,000 distinct CDR3 sequences, around 7.3% seen once. Regarding the study as a whole: Mutation tallies in tumors tracked expanded intratumoral alpha and beta TCR counts.

The specimen comprised lung tumor tissue, sampled at surgery. Receptors originate from a male donor with early-stage non-small cell lung cancer.

The J gene is TRBJ1-1, the V gene TRBV5-4; D is unclear. There are 15 residues in the CDR3. Germline V gene data show CDR1 as SGHNT and CDR2 as YYREEE (reference sequence). The V gene lost 3 bases and the J gene lost 3 bases, with 15 bases spanning the gap. The CDR3 DNA sequence: TGTGCCAGCAGCTCCGAAGCTCGAGGGTACACTGAAGCTTTCTTT. It codes for CASSSEARGYTEAFF.

The chain employs TRBV30 and TRBJ1-6; perhaps TRBD1 as D (5 bases). The CDR3 totals 13 residues. From germline, CDR1 is GTSNPN and CDR2 SVGIG (reference sequence). V lost 7 bases and J lost 8, with 15 bases in between. This CDR3 reads CASKRDCDSPLHF. CDR3 DNA sequence: TGTGCCTCGAAGCGGGACTGTGATTCACCCCTCCACTTT.

The chain uses TRBV12-3 or TRBV12-4 and TRBJ2-3; 9 bases align to TRBD2. V trimming: 2 bases; J trimming: 3 bases; junction bases outside the gene matches: 3. The CDR3 length is 15 residues. In DNA, the CDR3 is TGTGCCAGCAGTTTACGGACTAGCGCAACAGATACGCAGTATTTT. Amino acid sequence: CASSLRTSATDTQYF.

This clonotype was seen many times. The gene calls are TRBV5-4 and TRBJ1-2; D is perhaps TRBD1 (5 bases). Germline loops: CDR1 SGHNT, CDR2 YYREEE (reference sequence). This CDR3 spans 14 amino acids. Trimming left V 2 bases short and J 2 bases short, with 10 bases between. The CDR3 region is CASSLDRDNYGYTF. CDR3 nucleotides: TGTGCCAGCAGCTTAGACCGGGACAACTATGGCTACACCTTC.

Sample share makes this clonotype medium-sized. The chain has TRBV6-5 and TRBJ2-3, with no clear D. CDR3 length: 14 amino acids. Trimming removed 5 bases from V and 0 bases from J, with 9 bases in between. CDR1 is MNHEY, CDR2 SVGAGI, per germline. The CDR3 spells CASSQRASTDTQYF. CDR3 DNA: TGTGCCAGCAGTCAAAGGGCCAGCACAGATACGCAGTATTTT.

The chain carries TRBV14 and TRBJ2-7; D is tentatively TRBD1 or TRBD2 (6 bases each). The V and J ends lost 2 bases and 1 base respectively, with 12 bases between them. Germline-derived CDR1 and CDR2 are SGHDN and FVKESK. The CDR3 is made up of 15 amino acids. The CDR3, as DNA: TGTGCCAGCAGCCAATCGGAGGGGGTGTCCTACGAGCAGTACTTC. Translating gives CASSQSEGVSYEQYF.

This clonotype has ten or more counts. The chain combines TRBV11-2 with TRBJ2-7; no clear D. Trimming took off 5 bases at V and 6 bases at J, with 17 bases between the two ends. This CDR3 is built from 14 residues. Germline V CDR1 and CDR2: SGHAT, FQNNGV. CDR3 sequence (DNA): TGTGCCAGCAGCCTCCGGACCCAGAGAAGCGAGCAGTACGTC. Its protein is CASSLRTQRSEQYV.

In regard to this clonotype: A much larger clone lies a single base off, so this may be a read error. The chain recombines TRBV20-1 with TRBJ2-7; 7 bases agree with TRBD1. The CDR3 consists of 13 residues. The germline CDR1 and CDR2 sequences are DFQATT and SNEGSKA (reference sequence). The CDR3 sequence: CSAEGDRTYGQYF. CDR3 DNA sequence: TGCAGTGCTGAAGGGGACAGAACCTACGGGCAGTACTTC.

This clonotype was counted at least ten times. J is TRBJ1-2 and V is TRBV6-2 or TRBV6-3; D remains ambiguous. Germline-derived CDR1 and CDR2 are MNHEY and SVGEGT. The length of the CDR3 is 13 residues. The V end was cut by 8 bases, the J end by 4 bases, with 14 bases between. CDR3 protein: CASLRAAGYGYTF. CDR3 DNA: TGTGCCAGCCTGAGAGCGGCGGGCTATGGCTACACCTTC.

This clonotype was counted at least ten times. The chain employs TRBV6-2 or TRBV6-3 and TRBJ1-3, with D hard to call. Trimming took 6 bases from V and 3 from J, leaving 18 bases between them. Germline loops: CDR1 MNHEY, CDR2 SVGEGT. The CDR3 has 16 amino acids. The CDR3 bases are TGTGCCAGCAGCCCGGGCCTCACCACGGATGGAAACACCATATATTTT. It specifies CASSPGLTTDGNTIYF.

This clonotype is categorized as medium-sized. This sequence joins TRBV30 and TRBJ2-2; 13 positions agree with TRBD2. Germline lookup yields CDR1 GTSNPN and CDR2 SVGIG (reference sequence). Trimming cost V 8 bases and J 6 bases; bases outside gene matches: 12. This CDR3 is built from 16 residues. CDR3 sequence: CAEGTSGMRDAGELFF. The CDR3 bases are TGTGCCGAAGGGACTAGCGGGATGAGAGACGCCGGGGAGCTGTTTTTT.

This clonotype was detected ten times or more. V usage is TRBV7-2 and J usage is TRBJ2-3, with D possibly matching TRBD2 (5 bases). The germline gives CDR1 SGHTA, CDR2 FQGNSA. This CDR3 region has 16 residues. V lost 3 bases and J 2 bases, leaving 15 bases between the germline ends. Here the CDR3 DNA reads TGTGCCAGCAGCTTCCGATTGGGCGGGCCCACAGATACGCAGTATTTT. This gives the protein CASSFRLGGPTDTQYF.

This chain links TRBV7-2 with TRBJ1-6, with a tentative D call TRBD1 (6 bases). Trimming took off 2 bases at V and 6 bases at J, with 11 bases between the two ends. Per the germline V gene, CDR1 is SGHTA and CDR2 is FQGNSA. There are 15 residues in the CDR3. As DNA, the CDR3 is TGTGCCAGCAGCTTAACAGGGCCAGTTAATTCACCCCTCCACTTT. It is translated as CASSLTGPVNSPLHF.

This chain links TRBV27 with TRBJ1-1; 9 positions match TRBD1. Germline values: CDR1 MNHEY, CDR2 SMNVEV (reference sequence). This CDR3 region has 15 residues. Germline trimming cut 5 bases from V and 5 bases from J; bases unmatched to any gene: 9. CDR3 nucleotides: TGTGCCAGCAGTCCTCGGACAGGGGTTGGGACTGAAGCTTTCTTT. Its translation: CASSPRTGVGTEAFF.

This clonotype was detected many times. J is TRBJ2-7 and V is TRBV19; 9 nucleotides align to TRBD1. The V segment lost 5 bases and the J segment 3 bases; nucleotides outside the gene matches: 2. The germline gives CDR1 LNHDA, CDR2 SQIVND (reference sequence). There are 13 residues in the CDR3. CDR3 sequence (DNA): TGTGCCAGTAGTGAGACAGGGGGCTACGAGCAGTACGTC. Its translation: CASSETGGYEQYV.

This clonotype appeared many times. The chain carries TRBV7-2 and TRBJ2-7; D tentatively reads TRBD1 or TRBD2 (5 bases each). Trimming took 1 base from V and 6 from J, leaving 10 bases between them. CDR1 and CDR2 from the germline V gene are SGHTA and FQGNSA. The CDR3 contains 13 residues. As DNA, the CDR3 is TGTGCCAGCAGCTTAGAAGCAGGGACCGAGCAGTACGTC. Translated, it gives CASSLEAGTEQYV.

The V and J genes are TRBV7-9 and TRBJ1-1; 9 bases match TRBD1. The CDR3 is 15 residues long. The ends lost 5 bases at V and 3 bases at J; junction bases unmatched: 7. Germline V CDR1 and CDR2: SEHNR, FQNEAQ (reference sequence). For the CDR3, the DNA is TGTGCCAGCAGCCCACAGGGGGCGCGGGACACTGAAGCTTTCTTT. Encoded protein: CASSPQGARDTEAFF.

The V call is TRBV12-3 or TRBV12-4, the J call TRBJ1-2, with D possibly matching TRBD1 (5 bases). Trimming cost V 5 bases and J 8 bases, with 15 bases left between them. There are 13 residues in the CDR3. The CDR3 loop is CASSPRGPWGYTF. The CDR3 nucleotides are TGTGCCAGCAGTCCCCGGGGCCCGTGGGGCTACACCTTC.

This clonotype came up many times. This sequence joins TRBV2 and TRBJ1-1, with a weak D call TRBD1 (6 bases). CDR3 size: 15 residues. The germline V and J ends were trimmed by 2 bases and 4 bases, with 14 bases remaining between them. Germline V lookup: CDR1 SNHLY, CDR2 FYNNEI. Here the CDR3 DNA reads TGTGCCAGCAGTGAAAATGGGGGGGGCCGCACTGAAGCTTTCTTT. Translated, it gives CASSENGGGRTEAFF.

By frequency in the sample, this clonotype is medium-sized (0.01 to 0.1%). The rearrangement uses TRBV5-1 and TRBJ2-5; possibly TRBD2 for D (5 bases). Trimming removed 4 bases at V and 7 bases at J, with 17 bases between. This CDR3 spans 14 amino acids. CDR1 is SGHRS and CDR2 is YFSETQ in the germline V gene. The CDR3 nucleotides are TGCGCCAGCAGCCTAGAGCAGGAGGCTGGGACCCAGTACTTC. Translated, it gives CASSLEQEAGTQYF.

This clonotype was recorded at least ten times. The J gene is TRBJ1-6, the V gene TRBV6-1; TRBD1 might be the D (6 bases). The CDR3 loop spans 16 amino acids. Germline lookup yields CDR1 MNHNS and CDR2 SASEGT. V gave up 4 bases and J gave up 0 bases, with 10 bases separating them. The CDR3 sequence: CASSAQDSSYNSPLHF. As DNA, the CDR3 is TGTGCCAGCAGTGCTCAGGACAGCTCCTATAATTCACCCCTCCACTTT.

This clonotype was picked up a small number of times. The chain links TRBV30 to TRBJ2-6; possible D gene TRBD2, 5 bases. CDR1 is GTSNPN, CDR2 SVGIG, per germline (reference sequence). The CDR3 has 15 residues. V lost 2 bases, J lost 2 bases, and 10 bases lay in between. This CDR3 reads CAWSNPGTGANVLTF. The CDR3 region has the DNA TGTGCCTGGAGTAACCCCGGGACTGGGGCCAACGTCCTGACTTTC. Based on the CDR3 plus reference TRBV30 and TRBJ2-6, the full variable domain is SQTIHQWPATLVQPVGSPLSLECTVEGTSNPNLYWYRQAAGRGLQLLFYSVGIGQISSEVPQNLSASRPQDRQFILSSKKLLLSDSGFYLCAWSNPGTGANVLTFGAGSRLTVL.

This clonotype was observed many times. Here the CDR3 reads CASSRANRATDTQYF. DNA for the CDR3: TGTGCCAGCAGCAGAGCGAACAGGGCGACAGATACGCAGTATTTT. The J gene is TRBJ2-3, the V gene TRBV5-4, with D perhaps matching TRBD1 (6 bases). Germline V gene data show CDR1 as SGHNT and CDR2 as YYREEE (reference sequence). The CDR3 covers 15 residues. V lost 4 bases, J lost 3 bases, and 15 bases lay in between.

By sample share, this clonotype is medium-sized. The chain recombines TRBV9 with TRBJ2-2, with TRBD1 matching over 7 bases. The CDR3 runs 14 residues. J was trimmed by 4 bases and V by 7 bases; bases with no gene match: 7. Germline CDR1 and CDR2: SGDLS and YYNGEE. CDR3: CASGTGVRTGELFF. The DNA of the CDR3 is TGTGCCAGCGGAACAGGGGTTCGCACCGGGGAGCTGTTTTTT.

This clonotype was seen a few times. The rearrangement joins TRBV5-4 to TRBJ2-3; 15 bases map to TRBD2. V shed 3 bases, J shed 5 bases, and the junction held 13 bases outside the gene matches. The CDR3 sequence is 19 residues long. Germline V gives CDR1 SGHNT, CDR2 YYREEE (reference sequence). The CDR3 sequence is CASSYRKGLAGGLRDTQYF. CDR3 DNA: TGTGCCAGCAGCTACCGAAAAGGACTAGCGGGGGGGCTTAGAGATACGCAGTATTTT.

This clonotype has at least ten counts. The J gene is TRBJ1-2, the V gene TRBV2; D may be TRBD1 (5 bases). The CDR3 spans 14 residues. Trimming took off 6 bases at V and 0 bases at J, with 11 bases between the two ends. The germline CDR1 and CDR2 sequences are SNHLY and FYNNEI. This CDR3 is CASRIDSSNYGYTF. CDR3 nucleotides: TGTGCCAGCAGAATTGACAGTTCTAACTATGGCTACACCTTC.

The V and J genes are TRBV10-3 and TRBJ2-7, with D perhaps matching TRBD1 (5 bases). V was clipped by 5 bases and J by 3 bases, with 8 bases between them. The CDR3 sequence is 12 residues long. Germline V CDR1 and CDR2: ENHRY, SYGVKD. The CDR3 loop reads CAISPQDYEQYF. DNA of the CDR3: TGTGCCATCAGTCCACAGGACTACGAGCAGTACTTC.

This clonotype was seen a few times. This chain uses TRBV5-1 with TRBJ2-2; D not resolved. Germline V gene data show CDR1 as SGHRS and CDR2 as YFSETQ. The germline V and J ends were trimmed by 3 bases and 9 bases, with 6 bases remaining between them. The CDR3 totals 11 residues. CDR3 sequence reads: CASSSQRELFF. CDR3 bases: TGCGCCAGCAGCTCGCAAAGGGAGCTGTTTTTT.

This sequence joins TRBV7-2 and TRBJ1-4; TRBD1 agrees at 8 bases. The CDR3 spans 17 residues. The V segment lost 5 bases and the J segment 8 bases; nucleotides outside the gene matches: 16. Germline lookup yields CDR1 SGHTA and CDR2 FQGNSA. The CDR3 DNA reads TGTGCCAGCAGCCGGGCGCTCCCGACAGGGGAAGGAGAAAAACTGTTTTTT. Protein product: CASSRALPTGEGEKLFF.